This passage covers 14 T cell receptor beta chains from one sample sequenced in a study of vaccination effects on CD4 cells after COVID-19. Sequencing was preceded by expansion of antigen-specific CD4+ T cells with viral peptide pools in the ViraFEST assay. Isolating CD4+ T cells followed roughly ten days of culture. PCR showed that the person got SARS-CoV-2 infection at some point between March and December 2020. Antigen specificity for these receptors is unknown. The assay was immunoSEQ multiplex PCR, and TCRdb's table has in-frame clones only and misses some. This table holds fewer than 60,000 clones, about 77% found once. Sequences were derived from CD4+ T cells from PBMCs cultured with HIV peptides, sampled before COVID-19 vaccination. Regarding subset: HIV-1 Nef peptide pool negative control/reference culture. These receptors all stem from a human donor who had a prior SARS-CoV-2 infection.

The rearrangement uses TRBV21-1 and TRBJ2-7; TRBD1 is taken as the D call from the table, unchecked against the DNA. TRBV21-1 is flagged as a pseudogene. The CDR3 extends over 14 amino acids. CDR3 loop: CASSFLRGGHEQYF. In nucleotides, the CDR3 is TGTGCCAGCAGCTTTTTAAGGGGCGGCCACGAGCAGTACTTC.

This sequence joins TRBV18 and TRBJ2-5, with a tentative D call TRBD1 (5 bases). Germline V gives CDR1 KGHSH, CDR2 LQKENI. V was shortened by 3 bases and J by 5 bases, with 19 bases between the two germline ends. This CDR3 contains 16 residues. In nucleotides, the CDR3 is TGTGCCAGCTCACCTAGGGGCAGTTCTCGACAGGAGACCCAGTACTTC. Protein product: CASSPRGSSRQETQYF.

The rearrangement uses TRBV18 and TRBJ2-1, with 7 bases matching TRBD1. This CDR3 comprises 16 residues. V dropped 0 bases and J dropped 4; count of bases not matched to a gene: 6. CDR1 KGHSH and CDR2 LQKENI come from the germline V gene. Here the CDR3 reads CASSPPGQVGYNEQFF. As DNA, the CDR3 is TGTGCCAGCTCACCACCCGGACAGGTGGGATACAATGAGCAGTTCTTC.

The genes are TRBV7-9 and TRBJ2-2; D is undetermined. Trimming removed 5 bases from V and 2 bases from J, with 18 bases in between. CDR1 and CDR2 (germline): SEHNR, FQNEAQ (reference sequence). The CDR3 sequence is 17 residues long. CDR3 sequence (DNA): TGTGCCAGCAGCCTGGCCTGGGGTATAGACAACACCGGGGAGCTGTTTTTT. Its protein product is CASSLAWGIDNTGELFF.

The rearrangement uses TRBV20-1 and TRBJ2-4, with D unresolved. Looked up from germline, CDR1 is DFQATT and CDR2 is SNEGSKA (reference sequence). The CDR3 contains 11 residues. Trimming stripped 6 bases from V and 11 bases from J, with 14 bases between. CDR3 in DNA: TGCAGTGCCCCCAAGGCGGAAGTTCAGTACTTC. It specifies CSAPKAEVQYF.

The chain couples TRBV15 to TRBJ1-4; no clear D. CDR1 and CDR2 (germline): LNHNV, YYDKDF (reference sequence). With 3 bases removed from V and 5 bases from J, the gap between germline ends came to 10 bases. The length of the CDR3 is 14 residues. This CDR3 is CATSRGGHNEKLFF. The CDR3 DNA is TGTGCCACCAGCAGGGGTGGGCACAATGAAAAACTGTTTTTT.

The table lists this clone with a count of one. The genes are TRBV7-2 and TRBJ2-2; TRBD2 might be the D (6 bases). The CDR3 totals 17 residues. Between the trimmed V and J ends, which lost 3 bases and 4 bases, there was a span of 18 bases. The germline V gene has CDR1 SGHTA and CDR2 FQGNSA. CDR3 amino acids: CASSFPPGRIVTGELFF. The CDR3 DNA follows: TGTGCCAGCAGCTTCCCGCCGGGGAGGATAGTCACCGGGGAGCTGTTTTTT. Drawing the rest from reference TRBV7-2 and TRBJ2-2, the complete variable domain is GAGVSQSPSNKVTEKGKDVELRCDPISGHTALYWYRQSLGQGLEFLIYFQGNSAPDKSGLPSDRFSAERTGGSVSTLTIQRTQQEDSAVYLCASSFPPGRIVTGELFFGEGSRLTVL.

This rearrangement joins TRBV13 to TRBJ1-4, with D possibly being TRBD1 (5 bases). Between the trimmed V and J ends, which lost 8 bases and 8 bases, there was a span of 15 bases. Germline loops: CDR1 PRHDT, CDR2 FYEKMQ (reference sequence). The CDR3 spans 13 residues. The CDR3 is CASVRGAREKLFF. The CDR3 DNA is TGTGCCAGCGTACGAGGGGCGAGGGAAAAACTGTTTTTT.

This clone was observed once. The chain uses TRBV24-1 and TRBJ1-5, with 12 bases matching TRBD1. The CDR3 covers 16 residues. Germline V CDR1 and CDR2: KGHDR, SFDVKD. V was clipped by 4 bases and J by 5 bases; unmatched bases: 5. In DNA, the CDR3 is TGTGCCACCAGTGAAGGGACAGGGGGCTTTGATCAGCCCCAGCATTTT. Translating it yields CATSEGTGGFDQPQHF.

This chain joins TRBV12-3 or TRBV12-4 and TRBJ2-7; 11 bases map to TRBD1. The CDR3 extends over 13 amino acids. The J segment lost 6 bases and the V segment lost 5 bases, leaving 3 bases of the junction unmatched. For the CDR3, the DNA is TGTGCCAGCAGTCAGGGACAGGGGGGCGAGCAGTACTTC. This gives the protein CASSQGQGGEQYF.

A few counts support this clone. This chain links TRBV24-1 with TRBJ2-3; 7 positions agree with TRBD1. From germline, CDR1 is KGHDR and CDR2 SFDVKD. J gave up 2 bases and V 3 bases, and 7 bases lay outside the gene matches. CDR3 length: 16 amino acids. CDR3: CATSDASRGTTDTQYF. In DNA, the CDR3 is TGTGCCACCAGTGATGCCTCCAGGGGGACCACAGATACGCAGTATTTT.

The V gene is TRBV19, the J gene TRBJ2-7, with 8 bases aligning to TRBD2. The CDR3 runs 15 residues. Germline CDR1 LNHDA, CDR2 SQIVND (reference sequence). The ends lost 3 bases at V and 3 bases at J; junction bases unmatched: 7. The CDR3 is CASSMRSSGSYEQYF. The CDR3 DNA sequence: TGTGCCAGTAGTATGAGGTCCAGCGGGAGCTACGAGCAGTACTTC. The whole variable domain, remainder taken from reference TRBV19 and TRBJ2-7, is DGGITQSPKYLFRKEGQNVTLSCEQNLNHDAMYWYRQDPGQGLRLIYYSQIVNDFQKGDIAEGYSVSREKKESFPLTVTSAQKNPTAFYLCASSMRSSGSYEQYFGPGTRLTVT.

The genes are TRBV7-8 and TRBJ2-7; D is unclear. Germline V gives CDR1 SGHVS, CDR2 FQNEAQ. V was trimmed by 3 bases and J by 5 bases, leaving 11 bases between them. CDR3 length: 13 amino acids. CDR3 protein: CASSFSPSDEQYF. Here the CDR3 DNA reads TGTGCCAGCAGCTTTTCCCCCAGTGACGAGCAGTACTTC.

V gene TRBV5-1 combines with J gene TRBJ1-1; D call uncertain. The CDR3 is made up of 13 amino acids. V shed 1 base and J shed 2 bases, with 6 bases lying between them. Germline CDR1 reads SGHRS; CDR2 reads YFSETQ. For the CDR3, the DNA is TGCGCCAGCAGCTTGACGCTAAACACTGAAGCTTTCTTT. This encodes CASSLTLNTEAFF.